This TCR beta chain was obtained from a study of blood T cells in healthy people across ages. Whole-study results and caveats: TCR beta diversity per million T cells fell roughly linearly with age.

Alongside a J-beta primer mix, a sample-barcoded 5' primer served in a second PCR lasting roughly 7 to 11 cycles. TCRdb analysed the 5' RACE reads with MiXCR anew, one entry per CDR3 protein. In the table there are about a million distinct CDR3 sequences, 45% to 50% of which are singletons. There are a few counts of this clonotype. As yet, its antigen is unknown. Sequenced: blood. The sequence came from a man under 40 in good health.

CDR3 bases: TGTGCCTGGAAGTTTGGACAGGGTATTCAGCCCCAGCATTTT. Translation gives CAWKFGQGIQPQHF. This rearrangement joins TRBV30 to TRBJ1-5; TRBD1 matches at 8 bases. The trim removed 4 bases at V and 6 bases at J, leaving 8 bases unmatched. The CDR3 is 14 residues long. The germline gives CDR1 GTSNPN, CDR2 SVGIG (reference sequence).